One sample yielded the 5 T cell receptor beta chains listed below, sequenced in a study of follicular helper T cells after annual influenza vaccination. Described time point: 2014-2015 season, pre-vaccination. This table comes from immunoSEQ multiplex PCR, and its TCRdb copy is limited to in-frame clones, with some not included. This table has approximately 30,000 clones, approximately 81% appearing once. The specimen comprised CXCR5+ CD38- circulating T follicular helper cells from blood, sampled on the day of influenza vaccination. The sample's subset: circulating Tfh, non-naive CD4+CXCR5+PD-1+ (ICOS+CD38+ or ICOS-CD38-). The origin of the receptors is an adult who received the influenza vaccine.

This chain joins TRBV7-9 and TRBJ2-1; D call uncertain. The V end was cut by 6 bases, the J end by 3 bases, with 9 bases between. The CDR3 contains 13 residues. Germline CDR1 is SEHNR and CDR2 is FQNEAQ (reference sequence). The CDR3 loop reads CASRNLIYNEQFF. The DNA for the CDR3 is TGTGCCAGCAGAAATTTAATCTACAATGAGCAGTTCTTC.

CDR3 in DNA: TGCGCCAGCAGCTTCGGCGGGGGACCCCTAAATGAAAAACTGTTTTTT. This encodes CASSFGGGPLNEKLFF. The J gene is TRBJ1-4, the V gene TRBV5-1, with a weak D call TRBD1 (5 bases). CDR3 length: 16 residues. V lost 2 bases to trimming and J lost 5 bases, with 16 bases between them. Per germline, CDR1 SGHRS and CDR2 YFSETQ. Full variable domain (outside the CDR3, taken from reference TRBV5-1 and TRBJ1-4): KAGVTQTPRYLIKTRGQQVTLSCSPISGHRSVSWYQQTPGQGLQFLFEYFSETQRNKGNFPGRFSGRQFSNSRSEMNVSTLELGDSALYLCASSFGGGPLNEKLFFGSGTQLSVL.

The CDR3 loop is CASSERYRASGANVLTF. The DNA for the CDR3 is TGTGCCAGCAGTGAGCGGTACAGGGCCTCTGGGGCCAACGTCCTGACTTTC. The V and J genes are TRBV6-1 and TRBJ2-6; tentative D call: TRBD1 (6 bases). This CDR3 comprises 17 residues. In germline, CDR1 is MNHNS, CDR2 SASEGT. Trimming pared 3 bases from V and 0 bases from J, leaving 12 bases between.

This sequence joins TRBV5-4 and TRBJ2-7; possible D gene TRBD1, 5 bases. The CDR3 is 15 amino acids. V was trimmed by 5 bases and J by 2 bases, leaving 17 bases between them. The germline gives CDR1 SGHNT, CDR2 YYREEE (reference sequence). CDR3 in amino acids: CASRPTLQETYEQYF. The CDR3 nucleotides are TGTGCCAGCAGACCGACTTTACAGGAGACCTACGAGCAGTACTTC.

V usage is TRBV7-2 and J usage is TRBJ2-7; possible D gene TRBD1, 5 bases. In germline, CDR1 is SGHTA, CDR2 FQGNSA. With 5 bases removed from V and 5 bases from J, the gap between germline ends came to 13 bases. The CDR3 totals 13 residues. CDR3 bases: TGTGCCAGCAGCCTAAGGTTAGGGGACGAGCAGTACTTC. This gives the protein CASSLRLGDEQYF.